This TCR beta chain was identified during a study of T-cell memory formation after mild COVID-19. Germline-derived CDR1 and CDR2 are KGHSH and LQKENI. V lost 0 bases and J 6 bases, leaving 15 bases between the germline ends. The CDR3 is 15 residues long. TCRdb independently ran MiXCR on the 5' RACE reads; one entry per CDR3 protein. The table includes 150,000 to 200,000 distinct CDR3 sequences, roughly 14% detected once. The material sequenced was PBMCs or a T cell subset sorted from them (not recorded which). This chain connects TRBV18 to TRBJ2-7; D ambiguous. The TCR originated in an adult woman who had mild COVID-19 (a few samples of this study predate the infection). Cell type and time point are not known. The CDR3 sequence is CASSPPRIQNREQYF. Here the CDR3 DNA reads TGTGCCAGCTCACCACCGCGGATCCAGAATCGCGAGCAGTACTTC.